A single sample is the source of the 27 T cell receptor beta chains below, sequenced in a study of radiation and T cells in renal cell carcinoma. Libraries were prepared by immunoSEQ multiplex PCR; TCRdb keeps only in-frame clonotypes and omits some of them. The data show around 99,000 clones, with approximately 80% seen just once and around 7.9% held by the top ten. Time point meaning: blood 4 weeks post-SBRT, at nephrectomy. Treatment: 15 Gy SBRT to primary tumor, nephrectomy 4 weeks later. Specimen: blood, collected from a patient whose treatment included radiotherapy and nephrectomy. The receptors originated from a man between 60 and 70 years old with renal cell carcinoma.

The CDR3: CASSDRAQGYEQYF. The CDR3 DNA follows: TGTGCCAGCAGTGACAGGGCACAGGGCTACGAGCAGTACTTC. The chain combines TRBV6-5 with TRBJ2-5; 7 bases align to TRBD1. With the DNA end fitting TRBJ2-7 better, the J assignment may be wrong. The CDR3 contains 14 residues. Germline V lookup: CDR1 MNHEY, CDR2 SVGAGI.

CDR3 bases: TGTGCCAGCAGCCCCCCGGGCAGGGAAGGTCAGCCCCAGCATTTT. Translation: CASSPPGREGQPQHF. The V gene is TRBV7-9, the J gene TRBJ1-5; TRBD1 is a possible D gene (5 bases). The CDR3 length is 15 residues. Trimming stripped 5 bases from V and 6 bases from J, with 17 bases between. Germline V CDR1 and CDR2: SEHNR, FQNEAQ (reference sequence).

The DNA of the CDR3 is TGCGCCAGCAGCACCGGACAGGGCCATAGCAATCAGCCCCAGCATTTT. It is translated as CASSTGQGHSNQPQHF. The chain links TRBV4-1 to TRBJ1-5; TRBD1 matches 8 bases. The CDR3 is 16 residues long. Germline-derived CDR1 and CDR2 are MGHRA and YSYEKL. V gave up 5 bases and J gave up 0 bases; unmatched junction bases: 6.

V and J are TRBV6-6 and TRBJ2-1, with TRBD2 as a possible D gene (6 bases). In germline, CDR1 is MNHNY, CDR2 SVGAGI (reference sequence). CDR3 size: 13 residues. V lost 10 bases to trimming and J lost 5 bases, with 15 bases between them. DNA for the CDR3: TGTGCCACGGAGGGGTCCTACAACAATGAGCAGTTCTTC. It codes for CATEGSYNNEQFF.

The J gene is TRBJ1-1, the V gene TRBV6-1; D is perhaps TRBD1 (5 bases). The CDR3 has 16 amino acids. Per the germline V gene, CDR1 is MNHNS and CDR2 is SASEGT. V was clipped by 1 base and J by 1 base, with 13 bases between them. CDR3 DNA sequence: TGTGCCAGCAGTGAAGTGACTCAGGGAGGGAACACTGAAGCTTTCTTT. Translating gives CASSEVTQGGNTEAFF.

V gene TRBV5-1 combines with J gene TRBJ2-2; no firm D call. Germline CDR1 reads SGHRS; CDR2 reads YFSETQ. V shed 1 base and J shed 0 bases, with 4 bases lying between them. This CDR3 contains 14 residues. The CDR3 DNA follows: TGCGCCAGCAGCTTGAGGACGAACACCGGGGAGCTGTTTTTT. This encodes CASSLRTNTGELFF. Filled out from reference TRBV5-1 and TRBJ2-2, the complete variable domain reads KAGVTQTPRYLIKTRGQQVTLSCSPISGHRSVSWYQQTPGQGLQFLFEYFSETQRNKGNFPGRFSGRQFSNSRSEMNVSTLELGDSALYLCASSLRTNTGELFFGEGSRLTVL.

V usage is TRBV7-9 and J usage is TRBJ1-2; tentative D call: TRBD1 (6 bases). The CDR3 runs to 13 residues. Germline V gene lookup returns CDR1 SEHNR and CDR2 FQNEAQ (reference sequence). V lost 5 bases to trimming and J lost 8 bases, with 15 bases between them. CDR3 DNA sequence: TGTGCCAGCAGCGATGGCAGGGGAGTGGGCTACACCTTC. It yields the protein CASSDGRGVGYTF.

The rearrangement links TRBV7-9 to TRBJ2-7; the D call may be TRBD1 or TRBD2 (5 bases each). Germline V gene lookup returns CDR1 SEHNR and CDR2 FQNEAQ (reference sequence). V lost 6 bases, J lost 7 bases, and 13 bases lay in between. The CDR3 length is 12 residues. The CDR3 protein is CASSGGRIEQYF. CDR3 sequence (DNA): TGTGCCAGCAGTGGGGGTCGCATTGAGCAGTACTTC.

The V and J genes are TRBV28 and TRBJ1-4, with D uncertain. Germline V gene data show CDR1 as MDHEN and CDR2 as SYDVKM. The CDR3 sequence is 13 residues long. Trimming took 7 bases from V and 3 from J, leaving 9 bases between them. This CDR3 reads CASNTRPNEKLFF. In nucleotides, the CDR3 is TGTGCCAGCAATACCCGGCCTAATGAAAAACTGTTTTTT.

This clone was counted once. V and J are TRBV21-1 and TRBJ2-7; the table's D call of TRBD1 was not tested on the DNA. TRBV21-1 is described as a pseudogene. This CDR3 comprises 16 residues. The CDR3 coding sequence is TGTGCCAGCAGCAAGAGATGGGGACAGGGGGGGTACGAGCAGTACTTC. Its protein product is CASSKRWGQGGYEQYF.

This clone was observed a few times. The V call is TRBV7-9, the J call TRBJ1-1; the D gene is possibly TRBD1 (5 bases). CDR1 SEHNR and CDR2 FQNEAQ come from the germline V gene (reference sequence). The CDR3 is 15 residues long. Trimming pared 6 bases from V and 7 bases from J, leaving 21 bases between. CDR3 DNA sequence: TGTGCCAGCAGGAGGGCAGGGCAGAAAAAATTTGAAGCTTTCTTT. Translated, it gives CASRRAGQKKFEAFF.

The chain couples TRBV7-9 to TRBJ2-1; D call uncertain. Germline-derived CDR1 and CDR2 are SEHNR and FQNEAQ (reference sequence). There are 11 residues in the CDR3. The ends were cut back, 5 bases at V and 12 bases at J, with 11 bases in the middle. CDR3: CASSQQLGQFF. The CDR3 region has the DNA TGTGCCAGCAGCCAACAATTGGGGCAGTTCTTC.

This chain links TRBV18 with TRBJ1-5; TRBD1 matches 7 bases. The J segment lost 6 bases and the V segment lost 3 bases, leaving 5 bases of the junction unmatched. CDR1 KGHSH and CDR2 LQKENI come from the germline V gene. The CDR3 is 14 residues long. The CDR3 here is CASSPGTVPQPQHF. CDR3 bases: TGTGCCAGCTCACCGGGGACAGTCCCTCAGCCCCAGCATTTT.

This clone was detected only once. V gene TRBV4-1 combines with J gene TRBJ1-5; 7 nucleotides align to TRBD1. Looked up from germline, CDR1 is MGHRA and CDR2 is YSYEKL. This CDR3 spans 17 amino acids. V was pared by 0 bases and J by 0 bases, with 5 bases of the junction left unmatched. The CDR3 is CASSQDPGTDSNQPQHF. The CDR3 bases are TGCGCCAGCAGCCAAGACCCCGGGACAGATAGCAATCAGCCCCAGCATTTT.

The chain combines TRBV5-5 with TRBJ2-3; a possible D gene is TRBD1 (7 bases). Germline V gene sequence: CDR1 SGHKS, CDR2 YYEKEE (reference sequence). The V gene lost 2 bases and the J gene lost 6 bases, with 19 bases spanning the gap. This CDR3 has 16 residues. CDR3 DNA sequence: TGTGCCAGCAGCTTACGGAGGGACAGTACGGGGGATACGCAGTATTTT. Encoded protein: CASSLRRDSTGDTQYF. The full variable domain, completed using reference TRBV5-5 and TRBJ2-3, is DAGVTQSPTHLIKTRGQQVTLRCSPISGHKSVSWYQQVLGQGPQFIFQYYEKEERGRGNFPDRFSARQFPNYSSELNVNALLLGDSALYLCASSLRRDSTGDTQYFGPGTRLTVL.

The V call is TRBV5-5, the J call TRBJ2-1; the D call may be TRBD1 or TRBD2 (5 bases each). This CDR3 has 15 residues. Germline CDR1 reads SGHKS; CDR2 reads YYEKEE (reference sequence). Trimming cost V 0 bases and J 9 bases, with 16 bases left between them. The CDR3, as DNA: TGTGCCAGCAGCTTGGAGGGGACCCTTGGGGGTGAGCAGTTCTTC. The encoded protein is CASSLEGTLGGEQFF.

This chain links TRBV29-1 with TRBJ2-2, with TRBD2 matching 7 bases. CDR1 SQVTM and CDR2 ANQGSEA come from the germline V gene. The trim removed 2 bases at V and 6 bases at J, leaving 9 bases unmatched. The CDR3 loop spans 15 amino acids. The CDR3: CSVELAGVFPGELFF. The CDR3 region has the DNA TGCAGCGTTGAACTGGCGGGAGTATTCCCCGGGGAGCTGTTTTTT.

This chain uses TRBV7-2 with TRBJ2-2; D is possibly TRBD2 (6 bases). Germline V gene data show CDR1 as SGHTA and CDR2 as FQGNSA. V was cut by 1 base and J by 7 bases, with 19 bases left in between. This CDR3 comprises 17 residues. The CDR3 DNA is TGTGCCAGCAGCTTAGACGTTGGTAGTTTGGAGGGCGGGGAGCTGTTTTTT. It yields the protein CASSLDVGSLEGGELFF.

The chain has TRBV5-6 and TRBJ2-7, with TRBD2 matching 7 bases. Unmatched junction bases numbered 8, after V lost 0 bases and J lost 2 bases. Germline CDR1 is SGHDT and CDR2 is YYEEEE. The length of the CDR3 is 16 residues. CDR3 sequence (DNA): TGTGCCAGCAGCTTGGCCGCCGGGGGGATCACCTACGAGCAGTACTTC. Translating it yields CASSLAAGGITYEQYF.

The V call is TRBV28, the J call TRBJ2-1, with D perhaps matching TRBD2 (5 bases). The CDR3 length is 14 residues. Trimming took off 3 bases at V and 7 bases at J, with 13 bases between the two ends. Germline CDR1 MDHEN, CDR2 SYDVKM. The CDR3 is CASSFSPSQNEQFF. CDR3 nucleotide sequence: TGTGCCAGCAGTTTTAGCCCTAGCCAGAATGAGCAGTTCTTC. The variable domain in full, with the rest retrieved from reference TRBV28 and TRBJ2-1, is DVKVTQSSRYLVKRTGEKVFLECVQDMDHENMFWYRQDPGLGLRLIYFSYDVKMKEKGDIPEGYSVSREKKERFSLILESASTNQTSMYLCASSFSPSQNEQFFGPGTRLTVL.

The sample holds a few counts of this clone. CDR3 sequence reads: CASSLTQGNTEAFF. DNA of the CDR3: TGTGCCAGCAGCCTGACCCAGGGGAACACTGAAGCTTTCTTT. V gene TRBV16 combines with J gene TRBJ1-1; a possible D gene is TRBD1 (5 bases). The CDR3 has 14 residues. V lost 4 bases, J lost 1 base, and 10 bases lay in between. Germline values: CDR1 KGHSY, CDR2 FQNENV.

The chain has TRBV28 and TRBJ1-5, with TRBD1 matching 8 bases. Losses at the gene ends were 8 bases for V and 4 bases for J; bases not matched to a gene: 4. Germline V gene sequence: CDR1 MDHEN, CDR2 SYDVKM. CDR3 size: 13 residues. CDR3: CASRTGFNQPQHF. The CDR3 nucleotides are TGTGCCAGCCGGACAGGGTTTAATCAGCCCCAGCATTTT.

This clone appeared once. This chain joins TRBV5-4 and TRBJ2-7; D gene ambiguous. The CDR3 is 14 amino acids. Trimming removed 3 bases from V and 4 bases from J, with 14 bases in between. Germline-derived CDR1 and CDR2 are SGHNT and YYREEE (reference sequence). CDR3 bases: TGTGCCAGCAGCTCACCGGCAGCAGGTTACGAGCAGTACTTC. It codes for CASSSPAAGYEQYF.

V usage is TRBV27 and J usage is TRBJ2-1, with D maybe TRBD2 (5 bases). The V and J ends lost 3 bases and 10 bases respectively, with 19 bases between them. This CDR3 region has 15 residues. The germline gives CDR1 MNHEY, CDR2 SMNVEV (reference sequence). In DNA form, the CDR3 reads TGTGCCAGCAGTTTCTGGGCGGGTGGTGGATGGGAGCAGTTCTTC. This sequence encodes CASSFWAGGGWEQFF.

The genes are TRBV19 and TRBJ2-7, with 10 positions matching TRBD1. Trimming took 9 bases from V and 5 from J; bases not matched to a gene: 4. Germline CDR1 LNHDA, CDR2 SQIVND (reference sequence). The CDR3 has 12 residues. In DNA form, the CDR3 reads TGTGCCAGGACAGGGGGCTTCCACGAGCAGTACTTC. Residues: CARTGGFHEQYF.

This chain uses TRBV29-1 with TRBJ1-4; 8 nucleotides align to TRBD1. Germline V gene lookup returns CDR1 SQVTM and CDR2 ANQGSEA. The ends lost 6 bases at V and 7 bases at J; junction bases unmatched: 7. This CDR3 is 13 amino acids long. CDR3 DNA sequence: TGCAGCGTATCGGACAGGGCCGGTGAAAAACTGTTTTTT. The encoded protein is CSVSDRAGEKLFF.

This chain links TRBV30 with TRBJ2-3; 10 bases are a match to TRBD2. Germline V lookup: CDR1 GTSNPN, CDR2 SVGIG (reference sequence). After removal of 3 bases from V and 1 base from J, the junction contained 4 bases not matched to a gene. The CDR3 loop spans 15 amino acids. This chain's CDR3 is CAWSPGTSGTDTQYF. The CDR3 nucleotides read TGTGCCTGGAGCCCCGGGACTAGCGGCACAGATACGCAGTATTTT.